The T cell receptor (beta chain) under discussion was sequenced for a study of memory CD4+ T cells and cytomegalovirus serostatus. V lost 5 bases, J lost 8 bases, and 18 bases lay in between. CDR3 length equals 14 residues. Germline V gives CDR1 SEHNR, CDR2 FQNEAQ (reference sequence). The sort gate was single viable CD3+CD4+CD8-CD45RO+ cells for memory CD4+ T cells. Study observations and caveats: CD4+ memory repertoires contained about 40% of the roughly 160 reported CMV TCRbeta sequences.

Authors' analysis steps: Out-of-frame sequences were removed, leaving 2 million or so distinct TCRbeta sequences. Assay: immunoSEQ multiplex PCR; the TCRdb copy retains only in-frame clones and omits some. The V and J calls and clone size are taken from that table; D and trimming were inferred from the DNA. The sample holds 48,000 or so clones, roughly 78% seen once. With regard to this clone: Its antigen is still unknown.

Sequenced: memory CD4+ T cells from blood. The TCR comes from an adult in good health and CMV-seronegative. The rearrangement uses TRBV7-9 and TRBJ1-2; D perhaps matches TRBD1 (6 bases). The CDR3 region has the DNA TGTGCCAGCAGCCACGGGACACCCGGTGAGGGCTACACCTTC. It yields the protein CASSHGTPGEGYTF. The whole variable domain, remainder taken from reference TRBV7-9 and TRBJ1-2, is DTGVSQNPRHKITKRGQNVTFRCDPISEHNRLYWYRQTLGQGPEFLTYFQNEAQLEKSRLLSDRFSAERPKGSFSTLEIQRTEQGDSAMYLCASSHGTPGEGYTFGSGTRLTVV.